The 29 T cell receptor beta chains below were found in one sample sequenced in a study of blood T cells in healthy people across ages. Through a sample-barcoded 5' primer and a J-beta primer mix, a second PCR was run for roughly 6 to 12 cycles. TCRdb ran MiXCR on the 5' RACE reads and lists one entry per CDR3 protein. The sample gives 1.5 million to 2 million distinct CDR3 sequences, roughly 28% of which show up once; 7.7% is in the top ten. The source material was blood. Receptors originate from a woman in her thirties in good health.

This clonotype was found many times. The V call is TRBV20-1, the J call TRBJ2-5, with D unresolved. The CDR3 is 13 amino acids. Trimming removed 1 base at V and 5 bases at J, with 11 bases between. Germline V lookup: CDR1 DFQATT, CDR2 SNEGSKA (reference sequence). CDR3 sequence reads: CSARGWSKETQYF. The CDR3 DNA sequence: TGCAGTGCTAGAGGTTGGTCCAAGGAGACCCAGTACTTC.

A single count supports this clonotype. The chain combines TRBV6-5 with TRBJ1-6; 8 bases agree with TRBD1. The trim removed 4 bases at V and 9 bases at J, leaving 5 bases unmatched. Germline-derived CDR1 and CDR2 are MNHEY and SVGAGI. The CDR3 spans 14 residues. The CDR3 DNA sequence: TGTGCCAGCAGTTCTACCGGGACAGGTTCACCCCTCCACTTT. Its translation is CASSSTGTGSPLHF.

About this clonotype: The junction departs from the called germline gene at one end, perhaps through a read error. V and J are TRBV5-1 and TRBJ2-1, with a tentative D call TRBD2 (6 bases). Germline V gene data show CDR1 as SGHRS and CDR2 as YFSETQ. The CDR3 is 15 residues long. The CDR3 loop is CPSSVLSGSYNEQFF. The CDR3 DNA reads TGCCCCAGCAGCGTCCTTAGCGGCTCCTACAATGAGCAGTTCTTC. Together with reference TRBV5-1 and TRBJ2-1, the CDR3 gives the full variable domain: KAGVTQTPRYLIKTRGQQVTLSCSPISGHRSVSWYQQTPGQGLQFLFEYFSETQRNKGNFPGRFSGRQFSNSRSEMNVSTLELGDSALYLCPSSVLSGSYNEQFFGPGTRLTVL.

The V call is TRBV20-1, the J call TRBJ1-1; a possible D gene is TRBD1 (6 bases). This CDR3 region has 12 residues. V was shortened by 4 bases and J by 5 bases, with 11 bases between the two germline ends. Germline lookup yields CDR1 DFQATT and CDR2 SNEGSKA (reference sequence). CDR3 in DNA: TGCAGTGCTAAGGGGGGTAGGACTGAAGCTTTCTTT. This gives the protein CSAKGGRTEAFF.

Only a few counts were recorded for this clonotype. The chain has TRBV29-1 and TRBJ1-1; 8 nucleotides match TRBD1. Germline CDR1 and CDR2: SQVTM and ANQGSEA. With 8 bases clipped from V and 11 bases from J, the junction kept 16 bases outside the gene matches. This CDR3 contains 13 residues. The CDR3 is CSSEQGADKDAFF. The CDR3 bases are TGCAGCAGTGAGCAGGGGGCGGATAAAGATGCTTTCTTT.

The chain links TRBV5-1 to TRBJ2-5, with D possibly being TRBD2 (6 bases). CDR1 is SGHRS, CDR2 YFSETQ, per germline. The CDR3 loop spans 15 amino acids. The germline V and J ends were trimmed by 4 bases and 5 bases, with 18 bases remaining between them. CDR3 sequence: CASSGGTPSAETQYF. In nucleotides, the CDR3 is TGCGCCAGCAGCGGCGGGACCCCCAGCGCGGAGACCCAGTACTTC. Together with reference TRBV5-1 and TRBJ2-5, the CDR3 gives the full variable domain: KAGVTQTPRYLIKTRGQQVTLSCSPISGHRSVSWYQQTPGQGLQFLFEYFSETQRNKGNFPGRFSGRQFSNSRSEMNVSTLELGDSALYLCASSGGTPSAETQYFGPGTRLLVL.

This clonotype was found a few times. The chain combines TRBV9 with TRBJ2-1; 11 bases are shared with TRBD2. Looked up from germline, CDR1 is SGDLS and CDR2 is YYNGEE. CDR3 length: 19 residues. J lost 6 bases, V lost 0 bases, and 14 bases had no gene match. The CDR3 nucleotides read TGTGCCAGCAGCGTAGCTGAGTCCCTAGCGGGAGGTAAAGGCAATGAGCAGTTCTTC. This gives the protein CASSVAESLAGGKGNEQFF.

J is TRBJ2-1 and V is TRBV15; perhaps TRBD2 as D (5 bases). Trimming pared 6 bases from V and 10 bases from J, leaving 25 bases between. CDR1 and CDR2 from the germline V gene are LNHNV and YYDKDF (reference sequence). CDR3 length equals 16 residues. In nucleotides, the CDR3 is TGTGCCACCAGTGTCGGGGTTTCCCCGGGTAACAGCGAGCAGTTCTTC. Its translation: CATSVGVSPGNSEQFF.

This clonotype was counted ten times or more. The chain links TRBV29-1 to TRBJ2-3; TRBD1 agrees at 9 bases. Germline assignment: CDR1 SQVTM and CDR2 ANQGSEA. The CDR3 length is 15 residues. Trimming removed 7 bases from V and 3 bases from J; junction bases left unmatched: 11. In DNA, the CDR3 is TGCAGCGGGGTCGCGGGACAGGGACTTACAGATACGCAGTATTTT. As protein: CSGVAGQGLTDTQYF.

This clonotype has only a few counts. DNA for the CDR3: TGTGCCAGCGCCGTAGCGGGGCAAGAGACCCAGTACTTC. This translates into CASAVAGQETQYF. V gene TRBV2 combines with J gene TRBJ2-5, with 8 bases lining up with TRBD2. Germline V gives CDR1 SNHLY, CDR2 FYNNEI. The CDR3 is 13 amino acids. After removal of 8 bases from V and 2 bases from J, the junction contained 4 bases not matched to a gene. Together with reference TRBV2 and TRBJ2-5, the CDR3 gives the full variable domain: EPEVTQTPSHQVTQMGQEVILRCVPISNHLYFYWYRQILGQKVEFLVSFYNNEISEKSEIFDDQFSVERPDGSNFTLKIRSTKLEDSAMYFCASAVAGQETQYFGPGTRLLVL.

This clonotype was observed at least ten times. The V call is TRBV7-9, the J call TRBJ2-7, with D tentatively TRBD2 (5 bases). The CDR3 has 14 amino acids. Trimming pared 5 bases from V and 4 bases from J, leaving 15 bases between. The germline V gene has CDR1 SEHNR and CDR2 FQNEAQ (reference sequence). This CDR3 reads CASSPEGGPYEQYF. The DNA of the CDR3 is TGTGCCAGCAGCCCTGAGGGTGGGCCGTACGAGCAGTACTTC.

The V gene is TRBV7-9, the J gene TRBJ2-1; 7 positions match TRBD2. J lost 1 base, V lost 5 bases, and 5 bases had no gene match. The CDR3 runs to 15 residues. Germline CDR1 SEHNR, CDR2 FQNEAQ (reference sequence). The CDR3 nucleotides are TGTGCCAGCAGCCAAAGCGGGGTTTCCTACAATGAGCAGTTCTTC. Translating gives CASSQSGVSYNEQFF.

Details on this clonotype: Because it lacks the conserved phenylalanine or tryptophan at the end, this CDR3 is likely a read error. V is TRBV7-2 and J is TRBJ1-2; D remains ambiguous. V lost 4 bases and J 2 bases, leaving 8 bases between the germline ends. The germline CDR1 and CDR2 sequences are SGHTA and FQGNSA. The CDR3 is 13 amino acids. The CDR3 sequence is CASSSDGNYGYTC. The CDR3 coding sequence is TGTGCCAGCAGCTCGGACGGAAACTATGGCTACACCTGC.

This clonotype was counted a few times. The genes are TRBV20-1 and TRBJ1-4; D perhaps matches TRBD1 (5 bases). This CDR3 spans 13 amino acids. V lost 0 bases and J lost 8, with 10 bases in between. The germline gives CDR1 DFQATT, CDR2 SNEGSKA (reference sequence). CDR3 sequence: CSARDLGAEKLFF. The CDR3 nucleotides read TGCAGTGCTAGAGATCTTGGGGCCGAAAAACTGTTTTTT.

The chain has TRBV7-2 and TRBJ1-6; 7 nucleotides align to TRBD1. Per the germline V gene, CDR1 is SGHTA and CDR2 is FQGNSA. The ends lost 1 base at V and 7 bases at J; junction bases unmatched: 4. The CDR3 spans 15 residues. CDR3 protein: CASSLEGTANSPLHF. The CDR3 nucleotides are TGTGCCAGCAGCTTAGAAGGGACAGCGAATTCACCCCTCCACTTT.

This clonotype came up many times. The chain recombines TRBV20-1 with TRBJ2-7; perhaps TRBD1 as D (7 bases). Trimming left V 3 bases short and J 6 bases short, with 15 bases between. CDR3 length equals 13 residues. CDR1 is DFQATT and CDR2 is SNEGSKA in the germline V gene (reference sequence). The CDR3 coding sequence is TGCAGTGCTAGCGTCAGGGGGGTTCGCGAGCAGTACTTC. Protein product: CSASVRGVREQYF.

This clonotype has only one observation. Here the CDR3 DNA reads TGTGCCAGCAGCTTAGATCTGGGTGGCTACGAGCAGTACTTC. This translates into CASSLDLGGYEQYF. The chain employs TRBV7-6 and TRBJ2-7; D remains unclear. The length of the CDR3 is 14 residues. V lost 1 base to trimming and J lost 3 bases, with 10 bases between them. Germline loops: CDR1 SGHVS, CDR2 FNYEAQ.

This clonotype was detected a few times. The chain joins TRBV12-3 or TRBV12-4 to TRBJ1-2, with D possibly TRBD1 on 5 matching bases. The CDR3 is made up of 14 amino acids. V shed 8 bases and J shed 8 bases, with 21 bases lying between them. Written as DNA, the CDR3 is TGTGCCAGCCGCATCCGGGGCCGGGCGGAAGGCTACACCTTC. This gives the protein CASRIRGRAEGYTF.

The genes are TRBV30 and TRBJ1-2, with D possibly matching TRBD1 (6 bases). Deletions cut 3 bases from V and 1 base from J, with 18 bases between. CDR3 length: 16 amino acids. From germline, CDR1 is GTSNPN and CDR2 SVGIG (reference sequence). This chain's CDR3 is CAWRGTLTGLNYGYTF. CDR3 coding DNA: TGTGCCTGGAGGGGAACCCTGACAGGTCTTAACTATGGCTACACCTTC.

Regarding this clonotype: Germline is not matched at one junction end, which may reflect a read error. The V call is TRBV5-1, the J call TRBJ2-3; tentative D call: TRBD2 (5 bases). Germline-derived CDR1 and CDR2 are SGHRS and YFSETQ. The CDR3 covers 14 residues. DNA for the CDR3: TGCGCCAGCAGCTTGGGAGGGATCACAGATACGCGGTATTTT. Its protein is CASSLGGITDTRYF.

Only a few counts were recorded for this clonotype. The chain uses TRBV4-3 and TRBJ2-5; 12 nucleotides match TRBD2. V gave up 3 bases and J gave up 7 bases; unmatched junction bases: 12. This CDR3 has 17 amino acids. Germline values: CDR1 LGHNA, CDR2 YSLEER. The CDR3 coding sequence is TGCGCCAGCAGCCAGCCAGGGACTAGCGGGTTAGGCGGGACCCAGTACTTC. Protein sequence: CASSQPGTSGLGGTQYF.

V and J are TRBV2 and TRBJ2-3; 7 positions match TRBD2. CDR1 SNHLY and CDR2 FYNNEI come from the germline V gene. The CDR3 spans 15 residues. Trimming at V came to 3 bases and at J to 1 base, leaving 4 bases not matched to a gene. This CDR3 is CASSEEGGGTDTQYF. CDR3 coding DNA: TGTGCCAGCAGTGAGGAGGGAGGGGGCACAGATACGCAGTATTTT.

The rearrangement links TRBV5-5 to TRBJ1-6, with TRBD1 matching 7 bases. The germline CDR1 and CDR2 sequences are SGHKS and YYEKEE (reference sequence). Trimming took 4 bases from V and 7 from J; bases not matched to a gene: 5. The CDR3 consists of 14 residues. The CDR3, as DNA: TGTGCCAGCAGCGAGGGGACAGAGAATTCACCCCTCCACTTT. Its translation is CASSEGTENSPLHF.

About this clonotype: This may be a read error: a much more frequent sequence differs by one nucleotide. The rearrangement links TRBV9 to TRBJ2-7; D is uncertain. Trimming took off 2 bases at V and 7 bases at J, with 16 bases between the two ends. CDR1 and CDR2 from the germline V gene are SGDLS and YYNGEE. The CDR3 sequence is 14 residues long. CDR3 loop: CASSVAVSYNEQYF. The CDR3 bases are TGTGCCAGCAGCGTGGCGGTCTCCTACAATGAGCAGTACTTC.

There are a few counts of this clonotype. The CDR3 DNA is TGCGCCAGCAGCCCCCGGACTGATTTCAATGAGCAGTTCTTC. It specifies CASSPRTDFNEQFF. The rearrangement joins TRBV5-1 to TRBJ2-1, with a possible D match to TRBD2 (5 bases). Trimming stripped 4 bases from V and 6 bases from J, with 14 bases between. Germline-derived CDR1 and CDR2 are SGHRS and YFSETQ. CDR3 length: 14 amino acids.

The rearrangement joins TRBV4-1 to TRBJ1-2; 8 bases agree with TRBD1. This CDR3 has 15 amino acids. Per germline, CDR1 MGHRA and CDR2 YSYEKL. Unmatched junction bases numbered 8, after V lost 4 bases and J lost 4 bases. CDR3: CASSPYWTGSYGYTF. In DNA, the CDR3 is TGCGCCAGCAGCCCCTACTGGACAGGGAGCTATGGCTACACCTTC.

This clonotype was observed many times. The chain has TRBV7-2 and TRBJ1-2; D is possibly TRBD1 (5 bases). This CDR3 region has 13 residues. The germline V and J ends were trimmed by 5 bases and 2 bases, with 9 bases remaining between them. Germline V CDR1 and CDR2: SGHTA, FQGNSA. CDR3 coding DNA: TGTGCCAGCAGCGTAGGGGCGAACTATGGCTACACCTTC. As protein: CASSVGANYGYTF.

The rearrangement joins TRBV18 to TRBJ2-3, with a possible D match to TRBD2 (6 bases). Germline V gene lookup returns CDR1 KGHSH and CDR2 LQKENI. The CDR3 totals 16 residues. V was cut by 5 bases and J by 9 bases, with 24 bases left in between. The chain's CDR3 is CASSVYTGRESGTQYF. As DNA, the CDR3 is TGTGCCAGCTCAGTTTACACTGGCCGGGAGAGTGGAACGCAGTATTTT.

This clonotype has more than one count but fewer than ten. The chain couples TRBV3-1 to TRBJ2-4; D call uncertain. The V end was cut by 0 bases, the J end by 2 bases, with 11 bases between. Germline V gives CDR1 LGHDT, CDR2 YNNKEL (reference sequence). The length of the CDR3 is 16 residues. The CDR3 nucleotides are TGTGCCAGCAGCCAAGATCTTTGGGGAACCAAAAACATTCAGTACTTC. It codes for CASSQDLWGTKNIQYF.